A single sample is the source of the 19 T cell receptor beta chains below, sequenced in a study of metastatic and nonmetastatic thyroid tumors. Not a single patient had been given any form of treatment at any point before undergoing thyroid surgery. With MiXCR, TCRdb called clones anew from the PCR reads. The sample records 50,000 or so clones, 24% being singletons. Sequenced input: blood. The receptors derive from a male donor with papillary thyroid cancer or a benign thyroid nodule (not recorded which). Some clones in this sample may be carry-over from other donors' samples.

This clone was observed a single time. The genes are TRBV7-8 and TRBJ1-2, with 7 bases aligning to TRBD1. V shed 3 bases, J shed 1 base, and the junction held 2 bases outside the gene matches. The germline CDR1 and CDR2 sequences are SGHVS and FQNEAQ. The CDR3 covers 14 residues. CDR3 in DNA: TGTGCCAGCAGCTTGACAGGGAGTAACTATGGCTACACCTTC. Translation gives CASSLTGSNYGYTF.

The chain uses TRBV9 and TRBJ2-7, with TRBD2 matching 9 bases. The germline CDR1 and CDR2 sequences are SGDLS and YYNGEE. The junction had 7 bases not matched to a gene; V was cut back by 0 bases and J by 3 bases. The CDR3 has 16 amino acids. This chain's CDR3 is CASSVGMTSGIYEQYF. The CDR3 nucleotides read TGTGCCAGCAGCGTAGGTATGACTAGCGGAATCTACGAGCAGTACTTC.

This clone was seen at least ten times. CDR3 sequence (DNA): TGTGCCAGCAGTCCCCGGGGGGCCGACTCCTACGAGCAGTACTTC. This gives the protein CASSPRGADSYEQYF. The genes are TRBV6-1 and TRBJ2-7, with a possible D match to TRBD2 (7 bases). This CDR3 has 15 residues. Trimming took off 5 bases at V and 0 bases at J, with 14 bases between the two ends. Per the germline V gene, CDR1 is MNHNS and CDR2 is SASEGT.

This clone was seen a few times. The rearrangement links TRBV6-2 or TRBV6-3 to TRBJ1-1; D remains unclear. V was clipped by 0 bases and J by 0 bases, with 5 bases between them. This CDR3 has 14 amino acids. Germline assignment: CDR1 MNHEY and CDR2 SVGEGT. The CDR3 nucleotides are TGTGCCAGCAGTTACTCTGCTTTGAACACTGAAGCTTTCTTT. Amino acid sequence: CASSYSALNTEAFF.

In its sample, this clone ranks as medium-sized (0.01 to 0.1%). This chain links TRBV18 with TRBJ1-2; 10 positions agree with TRBD1. The ends lost 9 bases at V and 8 bases at J; junction bases unmatched: 9. The CDR3 has 13 residues. Germline CDR1 reads KGHSH; CDR2 reads LQKENI. CDR3 coding DNA: TGTGCCAGTCAGAAAGGACAGGGGGAAGGCTACACCTTC. Translated: CASQKGQGEGYTF. Combining the CDR3 with reference TRBV18 and TRBJ1-2 gives the whole variable domain NAGVMQNPRHLVRRRGQEARLRCSPMKGHSHVYWYRQLPEEGLKFMVYLQKENIIDESGMPKERFSAEFPKEGPSILRIQQVVRGDSAAYFCASQKGQGEGYTFGSGTRLTVV.

CDR3 sequence (DNA): TGTGCCGCCAAAAGGGGGGGGATGAATTCACCCCTCCACTTT. Protein: CAAKRGGMNSPLHF. This chain joins TRBV30 and TRBJ1-6; D is possibly TRBD1 (6 bases). V was trimmed by 8 bases and J by 7 bases, leaving 18 bases between them. Germline V gene sequence: CDR1 GTSNPN, CDR2 SVGIG (reference sequence). This CDR3 is built from 14 residues.

In its sample, this clone was seen a few times. The genes are TRBV6-1 and TRBJ2-3, with 7 bases matching TRBD1. V trimming: 4 bases; J trimming: 0 bases; junction bases outside the gene matches: 4. There are 15 residues in the CDR3. CDR1 is MNHNS and CDR2 is SASEGT in the germline V gene. The CDR3 nucleotides read TGTGCCAGCAGTGGGACAGGTACTAGCACAGATACGCAGTATTTT. It codes for CASSGTGTSTDTQYF.

This clone was counted at least ten times. V and J are TRBV20-1 and TRBJ2-7; 7 bases line up with TRBD2. Germline assignment: CDR1 DFQATT and CDR2 SNEGSKA (reference sequence). This CDR3 spans 15 amino acids. The V segment lost 6 bases and the J segment 1 base; nucleotides outside the gene matches: 12. In nucleotides, the CDR3 is TGCAGTGCGAGAACTCCCCAGGGACTATCCTACGAGCAGTACTTC. Its protein is CSARTPQGLSYEQYF.

The chain recombines TRBV3-1 with TRBJ2-3; D unclear. V shed 4 bases and J shed 5 bases, with 7 bases lying between them. Germline V gene data show CDR1 as LGHDT and CDR2 as YNNKEL (reference sequence). The CDR3 is 12 amino acids. CDR3 sequence (DNA): TGTGCCAGCAGCCCTTTAGGAGATACGCAGTATTTT. Protein: CASSPLGDTQYF.

In this sample, this clone turned up many times. The V gene is TRBV28, the J gene TRBJ1-1, with D perhaps TRBD1 (5 bases). Trimming removed 8 bases at V and 3 bases at J, with 19 bases between. The CDR3 spans 15 residues. The germline V gene encodes CDR1 MDHEN and CDR2 SYDVKM. The CDR3 DNA follows: TGTGCCAGCGGAATGTCAGGGCGAGATGACACTGAAGCTTTCTTT. Protein product: CASGMSGRDDTEAFF.

This clone was found many times. The CDR3 coding sequence is TGTGCCTGGCGGGCCTATCCTCCGAGGGCTAATGAAAAACTGTTTTTT. Encoded protein: CAWRAYPPRANEKLFF. The rearrangement links TRBV30 to TRBJ1-4; unclear D gene. The V and J ends lost 5 bases and 3 bases respectively, with 19 bases between them. The CDR3 runs 16 residues. Germline assignment: CDR1 GTSNPN and CDR2 SVGIG (reference sequence).

The sample holds many counts of this clone. The V call is TRBV3-1, the J call TRBJ1-2, with 7 bases fitting TRBD1. Germline V gives CDR1 LGHDT, CDR2 YNNKEL (reference sequence). CDR3 length: 13 amino acids. The V and J ends lost 1 base and 9 bases, in that order; junction bases with no gene match: 5. CDR3 protein: CASSQGYRGSYTF. CDR3 coding DNA: TGTGCCAGCAGCCAAGGGTACAGGGGTAGCTACACCTTC.

The rearrangement joins TRBV30 to TRBJ2-3; maybe TRBD2 (5 bases). V was trimmed by 4 bases and J by 6 bases, leaving 14 bases between them. The CDR3 covers 13 residues. Germline V gene sequence: CDR1 GTSNPN, CDR2 SVGIG (reference sequence). CDR3 in amino acids: CAWTGWSSDTQYF. The CDR3 DNA reads as TGTGCCTGGACGGGGTGGTCCTCCGATACGCAGTATTTT.

This clone was counted many times. This sequence joins TRBV4-1 and TRBJ2-7; 13 positions agree with TRBD2. Germline V gene sequence: CDR1 MGHRA, CDR2 YSYEKL. The CDR3 totals 16 residues. Trimming cost V 2 bases and J 2 bases; bases outside gene matches: 3. CDR3 residues: CASSQTSGRGTYEQYF. As DNA, the CDR3 is TGCGCCAGCAGCCAAACTAGCGGGAGGGGGACCTACGAGCAGTACTTC.

This clone was detected many times. This rearrangement joins TRBV3-1 to TRBJ1-5, with D unresolved. The germline V and J ends were trimmed by 2 bases and 4 bases, with 6 bases remaining between them. Germline CDR1 reads LGHDT; CDR2 reads YNNKEL (reference sequence). This CDR3 spans 13 amino acids. CDR3 sequence reads: CASSQTPNQPQHF. CDR3 DNA: TGTGCCAGCAGCCAAACACCGAATCAGCCCCAGCATTTT.

This clone was counted at least ten times. The chain links TRBV30 to TRBJ1-5; 10 nucleotides line up with TRBD1. Germline V gene data show CDR1 as GTSNPN and CDR2 as SVGIG (reference sequence). There are 15 residues in the CDR3. With 5 bases clipped from V and 3 bases from J, the junction kept 7 bases outside the gene matches. CDR3 coding DNA: TGTGCCTGGGGTAGGACAGGGGGGTACAATCAGCCCCAGCATTTT. The encoded protein is CAWGRTGGYNQPQHF.

In its sample, this clone was seen many times. The chain recombines TRBV7-8 with TRBJ2-5; no clear D. The V end was cut by 5 bases, the J end by 5 bases, with 6 bases between. Germline CDR1 SGHVS, CDR2 FQNEAQ. This CDR3 comprises 11 residues. This CDR3 is CASSPRETQYF. The CDR3 bases are TGTGCCAGCAGCCCTCGGGAGACCCAGTACTTC.

The chain recombines TRBV10-1 with TRBJ2-7; tentative D call: TRBD2 (6 bases). Trimming removed 5 bases at V and 2 bases at J, with 7 bases between. This CDR3 spans 12 amino acids. Per germline, CDR1 WNHNN and CDR2 SYGVQD (reference sequence). In DNA, the CDR3 is TGCGCCAGCAGTAGACTAGCCTACGAGCAGTACTTC. Protein product: CASSRLAYEQYF.

This chain links TRBV6-5 with TRBJ1-1; perhaps TRBD1 as D (5 bases). Per the germline V gene, CDR1 is MNHEY and CDR2 is SVGAGI. V lost 4 bases, J lost 6 bases, and 12 bases lay in between. CDR3 length equals 13 residues. The DNA of the CDR3 is TGTGCCAGCAGTTGTACTACAGGAGCTGAAGCTTTCTTT. The encoded protein is CASSCTTGAEAFF.